This T cell receptor (beta chain) derives from a study of response to subunit inactivated influenza vaccine (dated 2018 in TCRdb). In the study overall: To follow how T cells responded to a trivalent subunit inactivated influenza vaccine, the researchers relied on deep quantitative profiling of the T cell receptor repertoire.

The sample holds many counts of this clonotype. This receptor's antigen is unknown. Per-base quality was not reported, and no clone a single base away is much larger than it. Libraries were constructed by RT-PCR. This sample was sequenced with an Illumina HiSeq 2500. TCRdb reanalyzed the raw reads on its own, using fastp at Q25 for trimming and MiXCR for clone calling, and kept in-frame beta chains. Every entry covers one CDR3 protein and lists the most common genes and DNA from its rows. For this sample the table gives 500,000 to 600,000 distinct CDR3 sequences, of which 10% to 15% were detected only once. The ten largest clonotypes hold 10% to 15% of the sample. What this sample's time point label stands for: more than 35 days after influenza vaccine administration. From the cysteine through the phenylalanine, the CDR3 covers 13 amino acids. Of the read, only the CDR3 DNA is kept; its 39 bases are in frame from base 1. The germline V gene sets CDR1 to SQVTM and CDR2 to ANQGSEA. Trimming takes 5 bases from V and 1 base from J, and the germline ends sit 8 bases apart.

Here is what the overall study found, with its caveats: It was suggested by the authors that each seasonal influenza vaccination may recruit only a limited number of new T cells.

The clonotype comes from a man in his forties or fifties who received an inactivated influenza vaccine. Donor details come from another sample of the same person, matched by shared clones. The rearrangement joined TRBV29-1 to TRBJ2-2; no D gene is confidently identified. The sequences come from PBMCs from blood, collected about 6 weeks after vaccination. Read as DNA, the sequence is TGCAGCGTTATATCGGAGAACACCGGGGAGCTGTTTTTT. It codes for CSVISENTGELFF.